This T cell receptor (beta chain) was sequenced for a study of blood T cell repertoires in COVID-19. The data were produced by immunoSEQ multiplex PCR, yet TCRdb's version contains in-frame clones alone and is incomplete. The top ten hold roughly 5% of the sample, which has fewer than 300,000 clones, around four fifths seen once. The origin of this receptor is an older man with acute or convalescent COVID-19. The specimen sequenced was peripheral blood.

The CDR3 loop is CASTGGRQETQYF. CDR3 sequence (DNA): TGCGCCAGCACCGGTGGGAGGCAAGAGACCCAGTACTTC. V gene TRBV5-1 combines with J gene TRBJ2-5; tentative D call: TRBD2 (6 bases). Germline CDR1 is SGHRS and CDR2 is YFSETQ. This CDR3 is 13 amino acids long. V dropped 6 bases and J dropped 2 bases, with 11 bases sitting between them. The full variable domain, completed using reference TRBV5-1 and TRBJ2-5, is KAGVTQTPRYLIKTRGQQVTLSCSPISGHRSVSWYQQTPGQGLQFLFEYFSETQRNKGNFPGRFSGRQFSNSRSEMNVSTLELGDSALYLCASTGGRQETQYFGPGTRLLVL.